Following are 20 T cell receptor beta chains from one sample sequenced in a study of blood T cell repertoires in COVID-19. Sequencing used immunoSEQ multiplex PCR; TCRdb keeps in-frame clones, though not all of them. The repertoire holds a few hundred thousand clones, about 80% seen once, with approximately 1.8% in the top ten. Specimen: peripheral blood. These receptors all come from a man aged 25-45 years who had recovered from COVID-19.

The chain joins TRBV11-2 to TRBJ2-7, with a weak D call TRBD2 (5 bases). V was shortened by 1 base and J by 2 bases, with 15 bases between the two germline ends. The germline V gene encodes CDR1 SGHAT and CDR2 FQNNGV. CDR3 length: 16 amino acids. CDR3 nucleotide sequence: TGTGCCAGCAGCTTAGGACAACCGGGGTTGCCCTACGAGCAGTACGTC. It is translated as CASSLGQPGLPYEQYV.

The CDR3 DNA is TGCGCCAGCAGCCAAGATCCTGGACTAGCGGGTAGCACAGATACGCAGTATTTT. Encoded protein: CASSQDPGLAGSTDTQYF. The rearrangement joins TRBV4-1 to TRBJ2-3; 11 bases fit TRBD2. Losses at the gene ends were 0 bases for V and 0 bases for J; bases not matched to a gene: 5. Germline assignment: CDR1 MGHRA and CDR2 YSYEKL. The CDR3 spans 18 residues.

The rearrangement joins TRBV28 to TRBJ1-2; D might be TRBD1 (6 bases). Germline V gives CDR1 MDHEN, CDR2 SYDVKM. Trimming took off 3 bases at V and 8 bases at J, with 10 bases between the two ends. This CDR3 contains 12 residues. The CDR3 spells CASSFSGVGYTF. CDR3 sequence (DNA): TGTGCCAGCAGTTTCTCAGGGGTAGGCTACACCTTC.

The CDR3 DNA is TGCAGCGTACGACTGACTGACACTGAAGCTTTCTTT. Residues: CSVRLTDTEAFF. The rearrangement joins TRBV29-1 to TRBJ1-1; no firm D call. This CDR3 is built from 12 residues. Germline V lookup: CDR1 SQVTM, CDR2 ANQGSEA. V was cut by 6 bases and J by 3 bases, with 11 bases left in between.

This clone was detected once. The chain employs TRBV10-1 and TRBJ2-1; TRBD1 agrees at 9 bases. CDR1 is WNHNN and CDR2 is SYGVQD in the germline V gene (reference sequence). The CDR3 totals 16 residues. The V segment lost 6 bases and the J segment 5 bases; nucleotides outside the gene matches: 11. CDR3: CASSSAGQGEDNEQFF. The DNA for the CDR3 is TGCGCCAGCAGCTCCGCGGGACAGGGAGAAGACAATGAGCAGTTCTTC.

In its sample, this clone was seen a few times. Distinct nucleotide sequences in the sample also encode this CDR3. The genes are TRBV5-1 and TRBJ1-1; TRBD1 matches at 9 bases. This CDR3 has 14 residues. J was trimmed by 5 bases and V by 4 bases; bases with no gene match: 6. The germline gives CDR1 SGHRS, CDR2 YFSETQ. CDR3 DNA sequence: TGCGCCAGCAGCCTGGGACAGGGACCGACTGAAGCTTTCTTT. It is translated as CASSLGQGPTEAFF.

V and J are TRBV6-5 and TRBJ2-3; tentatively, D is TRBD2 (6 bases). This CDR3 comprises 14 residues. Germline V gene lookup returns CDR1 MNHEY and CDR2 SVGAGI. Trimming took 9 bases from V and 3 from J, leaving 16 bases between them. The CDR3 loop reads CASSPQGGTDTQYF. As DNA, the CDR3 is TGTGCCAGTAGTCCCCAGGGAGGAACAGATACGCAGTATTTT.

For this clone: Other nucleotide sequences in the sample specify the same CDR3. The rearrangement uses TRBV9 and TRBJ2-2; D is unresolved. The germline V gene encodes CDR1 SGDLS and CDR2 YYNGEE. V gave up 0 bases and J gave up 4 bases, with 4 bases separating them. This CDR3 is built from 13 residues. The CDR3 loop is CASSVDGTGELFF. The CDR3 nucleotides read TGTGCCAGCAGCGTAGACGGCACCGGGGAGCTGTTTTTT.

This sequence joins TRBV18 and TRBJ1-1, with no clear D. V was trimmed by 0 bases and J by 4 bases, leaving 9 bases between them. There are 14 residues in the CDR3. From germline, CDR1 is KGHSH and CDR2 LQKENI. CDR3 protein: CASSPPISFTEAFF. The DNA for the CDR3 is TGTGCCAGCTCACCACCAATCAGTTTCACTGAAGCTTTCTTT.

This clone was picked up many times. V and J are TRBV6-1 and TRBJ2-7, with 8 bases fitting TRBD2. Trimming removed 2 bases from V and 4 bases from J; junction bases left unmatched: 7. The CDR3 length is 15 residues. Per germline, CDR1 MNHNS and CDR2 SASEGT. This CDR3 reads CASSEYLVAGYEQYV. CDR3 bases: TGTGCCAGCAGTGAATACCTCGTAGCGGGGTACGAGCAGTACGTC.

This chain joins TRBV15 and TRBJ2-3, with 13 bases identical to TRBD2. The CDR3 spans 16 residues. CDR1 is LNHNV and CDR2 is YYDKDF in the germline V gene (reference sequence). V dropped 3 bases and J dropped 4; count of bases not matched to a gene: 4. In DNA, the CDR3 is TGTGCCACCAGCAGTACTAGCGGGGGGGCCGCAGATACGCAGTATTTT. Translating it yields CATSSTSGGAADTQYF.

This chain uses TRBV2 with TRBJ1-5; D not resolved. CDR1 is SNHLY and CDR2 is FYNNEI in the germline V gene. Trimming cost V 3 bases and J 6 bases, with 15 bases left between them. There are 15 residues in the CDR3. CDR3 sequence reads: CASSEGRWRGQPQHF. CDR3 DNA sequence: TGTGCCAGCAGTGAGGGCCGGTGGCGGGGTCAGCCCCAGCATTTT.

This chain links TRBV5-1 with TRBJ1-6, with D uncertain. Looked up from germline, CDR1 is SGHRS and CDR2 is YFSETQ. Between the trimmed V and J ends, which lost 0 bases and 7 bases, there was a span of 17 bases. CDR3 length: 17 amino acids. In DNA, the CDR3 is TGCGCCAGCAGCTTGGCCACGCAGCGGCTCCGGAATTCACCCCTCCACTTT. Encoded protein: CASSLATQRLRNSPLHF.

The V gene is TRBV29-1, the J gene TRBJ1-1; D not resolved. Germline V gene lookup returns CDR1 SQVTM and CDR2 ANQGSEA. V lost 3 bases and J 7 bases, leaving 15 bases between the germline ends. The CDR3 sequence is 13 residues long. The CDR3 region has the DNA TGCAGCGTTGACGGGCCGGGAACCGGTGAAGCTTTCTTT. Amino acid sequence: CSVDGPGTGEAFF. The variable domain in full, with the rest retrieved from reference TRBV29-1 and TRBJ1-1, is SAVISQKPSRDICQRGTSLTIQCQVDSQVTMMFWYRQQPGQSLTLIATANQGSEATYESGFVIDKFPISRPNLTFSTLTVSNMSPEDSSIYLCSVDGPGTGEAFFGQGTRLTVV.

The chain uses TRBV12-3 or TRBV12-4 and TRBJ2-2; D unresolved. This CDR3 has 12 residues. Trimming cost V 10 bases and J 8 bases, with 14 bases left between them. Here the CDR3 reads CATALPPGELFF. The DNA for the CDR3 is TGTGCCACCGCGCTCCCACCGGGGGAGCTGTTTTTT.

The V and J genes are TRBV7-3 and TRBJ1-6; 7 nucleotides line up with TRBD1. The ends lost 4 bases at V and 10 bases at J; junction bases unmatched: 7. Germline V gene sequence: CDR1 SGHTA, CDR2 FQGTGA. This CDR3 has 14 amino acids. CDR3 DNA: TGTGCCAGCAGCTCAAGACAGGGACAGTCACCCCTCCACTTT. Its protein product is CASSSRQGQSPLHF.

This clone was counted many times. The chain carries TRBV7-2 and TRBJ2-6; a weak D match, TRBD1 (5 bases). There are 18 residues in the CDR3. Germline loops: CDR1 SGHTA, CDR2 FQGNSA. The V gene lost 2 bases and the J gene lost 0 bases, with 14 bases spanning the gap. CDR3 sequence: CASSLRPQVGSGANVLTF. CDR3 DNA: TGTGCCAGCAGCTTAAGGCCACAGGTGGGCTCTGGGGCCAACGTCCTGACTTTC.

V is TRBV4-1 and J is TRBJ1-4, with 9 bases fitting TRBD1. The CDR3 extends over 15 amino acids. V lost 1 base and J lost 7; bases outside the gene matches: 4. CDR1 and CDR2 from the germline V gene are MGHRA and YSYEKL. The CDR3 here is CASSQATGGSEKLFF. Written as DNA, the CDR3 is TGCGCCAGCAGCCAAGCGACAGGGGGGAGTGAAAAACTGTTTTTT.

This sequence joins TRBV7-6 and TRBJ2-7; possibly TRBD2 for D (5 bases). Between the trimmed V and J ends, which lost 5 bases and 4 bases, there was a span of 18 bases. This CDR3 comprises 15 residues. CDR1 is SGHVS, CDR2 FNYEAQ, per germline. The CDR3 bases are TGTGCCAGCAGCCCTGGCAGAGGGAACCTTTACGAGCAGTACTTC. Translation: CASSPGRGNLYEQYF.

This clone was observed once. The chain is built from TRBV7-8 and TRBJ2-5; 11 bases are shared with TRBD2. CDR1 SGHVS and CDR2 FQNEAQ come from the germline V gene. V gave up 5 bases and J gave up 5 bases; unmatched junction bases: 13. This CDR3 region has 17 residues. The CDR3 bases are TGTGCCAGCAGCGCCAATCACCCTAGCGGGGGGCGGGAGACCCAGTACTTC. It codes for CASSANHPSGGRETQYF. The whole variable domain, filled in from reference TRBV7-8 and TRBJ2-5, reads GAGVSQSPRYKVAKRGQDVALRCDPISGHVSLFWYQQALGQGPEFLTYFQNEAQLDKSGLPSDRFFAERPEGSVSTLKIQRTQQEDSAVYLCASSANHPSGGRETQYFGPGTRLLVL.